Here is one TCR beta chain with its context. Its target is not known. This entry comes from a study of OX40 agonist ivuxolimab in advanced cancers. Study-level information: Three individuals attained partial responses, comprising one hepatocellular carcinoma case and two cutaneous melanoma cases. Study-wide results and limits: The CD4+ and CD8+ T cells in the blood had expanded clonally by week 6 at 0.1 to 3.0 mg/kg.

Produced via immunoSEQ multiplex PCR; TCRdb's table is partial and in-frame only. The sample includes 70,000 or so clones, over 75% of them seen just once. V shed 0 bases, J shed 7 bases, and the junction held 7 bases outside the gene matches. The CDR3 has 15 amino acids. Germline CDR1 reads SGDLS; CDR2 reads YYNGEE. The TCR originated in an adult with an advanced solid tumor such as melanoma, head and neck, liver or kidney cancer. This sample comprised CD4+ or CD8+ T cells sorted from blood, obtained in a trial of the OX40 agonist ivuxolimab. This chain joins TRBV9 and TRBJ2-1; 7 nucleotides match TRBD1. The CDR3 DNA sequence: TGTGCCAGCAGCGTAGAAGACAGGGCCTGGAATGAGCAGTTCTTC. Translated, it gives CASSVEDRAWNEQFF.